This T cell receptor (beta chain) was documented in a study of Ad26.COV2.S vaccination and SARS-CoV-2 variants. Whole-study findings and limits: Spike-specific TCR breadth was greater after Ad26.COV2.S than placebo. It was found that vaccine and placebo recipients had similar non-spike TCR breadth.

The protocol was immunoSEQ multiplex PCR, while the TCRdb copy is restricted to in-frame clones and leaves out a portion. The table includes some 350,000 clones, under 95% detected once. CDR3 length: 14 residues. The V gene lost 1 base and the J gene lost 5 bases, with 11 bases spanning the gap. The germline V gene encodes CDR1 SEHNR and CDR2 FQNEAQ (reference sequence). About this clone itself: What it binds is not known.

The material sequenced was peripheral blood, taken after recovery from COVID-19. The gene calls are TRBV7-9 and TRBJ1-1, with D maybe TRBD1 (6 bases). This clonotype originated in a human donor who had recovered from COVID-19. CDR3: CASSLGGGRTEAFF. For the CDR3, the DNA is TGTGCCAGCAGCTTAGGCGGGGGGCGAACTGAAGCTTTCTTT. Using reference TRBV7-9 and TRBJ1-1 for the parts outside the CDR3, the full variable domain is DTGVSQNPRHKITKRGQNVTFRCDPISEHNRLYWYRQTLGQGPEFLTYFQNEAQLEKSRLLSDRFSAERPKGSFSTLEIQRTEQGDSAMYLCASSLGGGRTEAFFGQGTRLTVV.